A single sample is the source of the 32 T cell receptor beta chains below, sequenced in a study of PD-1 blockade in classical Hodgkin lymphoma. TCRdb's table, derived via immunoSEQ multiplex PCR, lists solely in-frame clones and lacks some. The data hold about 6,800 clones, with over 45% observed a single time. As for time point: cycle 4 day 1 (C4D1), after 6 weeks of nivolumab. All patients experienced relapse after autologous stem cell transplantation, and brentuximab vedotin exposure was variable. Magnetic negative selection of thawed PBMCs yielded the CD8+ T cells. The source was CD8+ T cells from blood, collected before the fourth cycle of nivolumab. Every receptor here comes from a human donor with classical Hodgkin lymphoma.

This clone appeared a few times. This chain uses TRBV9 with TRBJ2-5, with 8 positions matching TRBD1. The CDR3 is 17 amino acids. With V trimmed by 0 bases and J by 3 bases, 10 bases remained unmatched. Germline CDR1 and CDR2: SGDLS and YYNGEE. This chain's CDR3 is CASSVGWGEDREETQYF. The CDR3 nucleotides read TGTGCCAGCAGCGTAGGTTGGGGGGAGGACAGGGAAGAGACCCAGTACTTC.

Details on this clone: The same CDR3 also results from other DNA sequences found in this sample. J is TRBJ2-1 and V is TRBV6-4; D is perhaps TRBD1 (5 bases). V shed 0 bases and J shed 8 bases, with 8 bases lying between them. The V gene's germline CDR1 is MRHNA and CDR2 SNTAGT. The length of the CDR3 is 13 residues. The CDR3 sequence: CASSDSIGDEQFF. The CDR3, as DNA: TGTGCCAGCAGTGACTCCATAGGGGATGAGCAGTTCTTC.

CDR3 residues: CASSLEAGNEQYF. DNA of the CDR3: TGTGCCAGCAGCTTGGAGGCAGGGAACGAGCAGTACTTC. V usage is TRBV5-4 and J usage is TRBJ2-7, with D possibly matching TRBD1 (5 bases). Germline CDR1 SGHNT, CDR2 YYREEE (reference sequence). The CDR3 runs to 13 residues. V lost 0 bases and J lost 5, with 9 bases in between.

This chain links TRBV7-6 with TRBJ1-1; D is uncertain. Per germline, CDR1 SGHVS and CDR2 FNYEAQ. Deletions cut 3 bases from V and 3 bases from J, with 11 bases between. The CDR3 is 14 residues long. The CDR3 protein is CASSFGRWDTEAFF. The CDR3, as DNA: TGTGCCAGCAGCTTTGGACGGTGGGACACTGAAGCTTTCTTT.

J is TRBJ2-5 and V is TRBV25-1; 7 bases map to TRBD1. The V and J ends lost 3 bases and 2 bases, in that order; junction bases with no gene match: 9. Per the germline V gene, CDR1 is MGHDK and CDR2 is SYGVNS. This CDR3 has 16 amino acids. CDR3 sequence (DNA): TGTGCCAGCAGTGACCTCCCGGGACAGCCACAAGAGACCCAGTACTTC. Its translation is CASSDLPGQPQETQYF.

This clone has just a few counts. The CDR3 here is CASSPPGWDIQYF. For the CDR3, the DNA is TGTGCCAGCTCACCACCGGGGTGGGACATTCAGTACTTC. The rearrangement joins TRBV18 to TRBJ2-4; no clear D. The CDR3 is 13 amino acids. V was shortened by 0 bases and J by 8 bases, with 8 bases between the two germline ends. Germline V gene data show CDR1 as KGHSH and CDR2 as LQKENI.

A note on this clone: One end of the junction varies from germline; a read error may be responsible. The V and J genes are TRBV28 and TRBJ2-7, with 7 nucleotides matching TRBD1. The germline V gene has CDR1 MDHEN and CDR2 SYDVKM. The CDR3 covers 11 residues. CDR3 protein: CASSSQGISLF. In DNA, the CDR3 is TGTGCCAGCAGCTCACAGGGGATTAGTCTTTTC. Full variable domain (outside the CDR3, taken from reference TRBV28 and TRBJ2-7): DVKVTQSSRYLVKRTGEKVFLECVQDMDHENMFWYRQDPGLGLRLIYFSYDVKMKEKGDIPEGYSVSREKKERFSLILESASTNQTSMYLCASSSQGISLFGPGTRLTVT.

This clone was found once. J is TRBJ2-5 and V is TRBV7-6; D is uncertain. Trimming left V 2 bases short and J 5 bases short, with 3 bases between. The CDR3 consists of 11 residues. Germline-derived CDR1 and CDR2 are SGHVS and FNYEAQ. The DNA of the CDR3 is TGTGCCAGCAGCTTATTGGAGACCCAGTACTTC. Its protein is CASSLLETQYF.

The chain recombines TRBV27 with TRBJ2-1; 9 bases agree with TRBD2. The CDR3 sequence is 16 residues long. V shed 5 bases and J 0 bases; nucleotides not matched to a gene: 5. Germline V CDR1 and CDR2: MNHEY, SMNVEV (reference sequence). CDR3 sequence reads: CASSALSGGSYNEQFF. The CDR3 DNA sequence: TGTGCCAGCAGTGCTCTTAGCGGGGGCTCCTACAATGAGCAGTTCTTC.

The chain employs TRBV4-1 and TRBJ1-5, with unresolved D. With 4 bases removed from V and 0 bases from J, the gap between germline ends came to 10 bases. The CDR3 has 15 residues. Germline assignment: CDR1 MGHRA and CDR2 YSYEKL. The CDR3 DNA reads TGCGCCAGCAGCCCCCTTGAACATAGCAATCAGCCCCAGCATTTT. Protein product: CASSPLEHSNQPQHF.

The rearrangement uses TRBV19 and TRBJ2-5, with 8 bases aligning to TRBD2. Germline trimming cut 7 bases from V and 4 bases from J; bases unmatched to any gene: 11. Germline V gene lookup returns CDR1 LNHDA and CDR2 SQIVND (reference sequence). The CDR3 is 15 amino acids. The CDR3 loop reads CASTQAGAGPETQYF. Written as DNA, the CDR3 is TGTGCCAGTACTCAAGCGGGAGCTGGGCCAGAGACCCAGTACTTC.

The chain has TRBV28 and TRBJ2-7; 11 bases are shared with TRBD1. The germline V gene encodes CDR1 MDHEN and CDR2 SYDVKM. V lost 3 bases and J lost 1; bases outside the gene matches: 5. The CDR3 is 16 residues long. This chain's CDR3 is CASSFSGQGGSYEQYF. The CDR3, as DNA: TGTGCCAGCAGTTTCTCGGGACAGGGGGGTTCCTACGAGCAGTACTTC.

The rearrangement links TRBV6-6 to TRBJ1-5; no clear D gene. Trimming removed 0 bases from V and 4 bases from J, with 10 bases in between. CDR1 MNHNY and CDR2 SVGAGI come from the germline V gene (reference sequence). The CDR3 runs to 15 residues. The CDR3, as DNA: TGTGCCAGCAGTTACTCTGTGGGTGATAATCAGCCCCAGCATTTT. Translating it yields CASSYSVGDNQPQHF.

The rearrangement uses TRBV27 and TRBJ2-2, with 7 bases fitting TRBD2. The J segment lost 1 base and the V segment lost 4 bases, leaving 6 bases of the junction unmatched. The length of the CDR3 is 16 residues. Germline assignment: CDR1 MNHEY and CDR2 SMNVEV (reference sequence). The CDR3: CASSSLSGLNTGELFF. CDR3 sequence (DNA): TGTGCCAGCAGTTCCCTTAGCGGGCTGAACACCGGGGAGCTGTTTTTT.

The genes are TRBV18 and TRBJ2-7; 11 bases match TRBD1. CDR1 and CDR2 from the germline V gene are KGHSH and LQKENI. This CDR3 is built from 15 residues. The V and J ends lost 4 bases and 2 bases, in that order; junction bases with no gene match: 4. The CDR3 DNA follows: TGTGCCAGCTCACTCCGGACAGGGGGCACCTACGAGCAGTACTTC. It codes for CASSLRTGGTYEQYF.

The V gene is TRBV27, the J gene TRBJ2-5; either TRBD1 or TRBD2 may fit D (5 bases each). The CDR3 runs to 16 residues. V gave up 6 bases and J gave up 0 bases, with 17 bases separating them. Germline V gene sequence: CDR1 MNHEY, CDR2 SMNVEV (reference sequence). CDR3 DNA: TGTGCCAGCAGCCCTCTTGGGTTGGGGGACCAAGAGACCCAGTACTTC. Translating it yields CASSPLGLGDQETQYF.

V and J are TRBV11-3 and TRBJ2-1; 8 positions agree with TRBD1. The V gene's germline CDR1 is SGHNT and CDR2 YENEEA. V was clipped by 5 bases and J by 5 bases; unmatched bases: 5. The length of the CDR3 is 14 residues. Here the CDR3 DNA reads TGTGCCAGCAGCGGACAGACAGGGGACAATGAGCAGTTCTTC. Protein product: CASSGQTGDNEQFF. Filled out from reference TRBV11-3 and TRBJ2-1, the complete variable domain reads EAGVVQSPRYKIIEKKQPVAFWCNPISGHNTLYWYLQNLGQGPELLIRYENEEAVDDSQLPKDRFSAERLKGVDSTLKIQPAELGDSAVYLCASSGQTGDNEQFFGPGTRLTVL.

The chain combines TRBV6-6 with TRBJ2-2, with a weak D call TRBD1 (6 bases). V lost 1 base and J lost 7, with 13 bases in between. This CDR3 contains 15 residues. Germline V gives CDR1 MNHNY, CDR2 SVGAGI (reference sequence). CDR3 bases: TGTGCCAGCAGTTACTTCCCCACAGGGCTCGGGGAGCTGTTTTTT. It encodes CASSYFPTGLGELFF.

The chain couples TRBV5-1 to TRBJ1-1, with 8 nucleotides matching TRBD1. V lost 4 bases and J lost 0; bases outside the gene matches: 5. The CDR3 length is 15 residues. CDR1 is SGHRS and CDR2 is YFSETQ in the germline V gene. CDR3 DNA: TGCGCCAGCAGCCCGGGACAGGCCATGAACACTGAAGCTTTCTTT. It encodes CASSPGQAMNTEAFF.

Here the CDR3 reads CASSLLDGPYEQYF. The CDR3 DNA is TGTGCCAGCAGCTTGCTGGACGGCCCCTACGAGCAGTACTTC. The J gene is TRBJ2-7, the V gene TRBV5-4; D remains unclear. The V end was cut by 1 base, the J end by 2 bases, with 10 bases between. CDR1 and CDR2 from the germline V gene are SGHNT and YYREEE (reference sequence). The CDR3 loop spans 14 amino acids.

V is TRBV7-8 and J is TRBJ2-7; 8 bases fit TRBD1. This CDR3 comprises 15 residues. V lost 5 bases to trimming and J lost 3 bases; unmatched junction nucleotides: 9. Per germline, CDR1 SGHVS and CDR2 FQNEAQ. This chain's CDR3 is CASSQGASSYYEQYF. In DNA form, the CDR3 reads TGTGCCAGCAGCCAGGGGGCGTCCTCCTACTACGAGCAGTACTTC.

This clone is classed as large. This CDR3 is CSVTGTGGQETQYF. Written as DNA, the CDR3 is TGCAGCGTCACCGGGACAGGGGGCCAAGAGACCCAGTACTTC. The chain links TRBV29-1 to TRBJ2-5; 11 bases are a match to TRBD1. The CDR3 extends over 14 amino acids. V shed 6 bases, J shed 1 base, and the junction held 4 bases outside the gene matches. Germline CDR1 and CDR2: SQVTM and ANQGSEA. The whole variable domain, remainder taken from reference TRBV29-1 and TRBJ2-5, is SAVISQKPSRDICQRGTSLTIQCQVDSQVTMMFWYRQQPGQSLTLIATANQGSEATYESGFVIDKFPISRPNLTFSTLTVSNMSPEDSSIYLCSVTGTGGQETQYFGPGTRLLVL.

This clone was counted between two and nine times. V is TRBV5-4 and J is TRBJ2-3, with TRBD2 matching over 13 bases. J was trimmed by 5 bases and V by 4 bases; bases with no gene match: 10. The CDR3 sequence is 17 residues long. Per the germline V gene, CDR1 is SGHNT and CDR2 is YYREEE (reference sequence). The CDR3 region has the DNA TGTGCCAGCAGCCCTGGACTAGCGGGAGTATCGGTAGATACGCAGTATTTT. Encoded protein: CASSPGLAGVSVDTQYF.

This clone has a handful of counts. The chain recombines TRBV6-5 with TRBJ2-3; D may correspond to TRBD1 or TRBD2 (5 bases each). Between the trimmed V and J ends, which lost 7 bases and 6 bases, there was a span of 8 bases. From germline, CDR1 is MNHEY and CDR2 SVGAGI. The CDR3 covers 11 residues. CDR3 DNA sequence: TGTGCCAGCATAGAGGGGGATACGCAGTATTTT. Amino acid sequence: CASIEGDTQYF.

The rearrangement links TRBV27 to TRBJ2-7; 8 positions match TRBD1. V shed 5 bases, J shed 4 bases, and the junction held 7 bases outside the gene matches. The CDR3 has 14 amino acids. CDR1 MNHEY and CDR2 SMNVEV come from the germline V gene (reference sequence). CDR3: CASSITGTGYEQYF. For the CDR3, the DNA is TGTGCCAGCAGTATTACCGGGACAGGTTACGAGCAGTACTTC.

J is TRBJ2-3 and V is TRBV27; D possibly corresponds to TRBD1 (5 bases). Germline V gene lookup returns CDR1 MNHEY and CDR2 SMNVEV (reference sequence). This CDR3 comprises 15 residues. The V gene lost 5 bases and the J gene lost 0 bases, with 12 bases spanning the gap. The CDR3 nucleotides are TGTGCCAGCAGTGACAGCGATATTAGCACAGATACGCAGTATTTT. Translated, it gives CASSDSDISTDTQYF.

The J gene is TRBJ2-1, the V gene TRBV15; D is perhaps TRBD1 or TRBD2 (5 bases each). Germline lookup yields CDR1 LNHNV and CDR2 YYDKDF (reference sequence). This CDR3 spans 16 amino acids. The germline V and J ends were trimmed by 3 bases and 2 bases, with 14 bases remaining between them. The CDR3 nucleotides read TGTGCCACCAGCAGTCACGGGACCGCTACCTACAATGAGCAGTTCTTC. It yields the protein CATSSHGTATYNEQFF.

The chain is built from TRBV4-1 and TRBJ2-2; a weak D match, TRBD1 (6 bases). CDR1 MGHRA and CDR2 YSYEKL come from the germline V gene. Trimming cost V 0 bases and J 7 bases, with 15 bases left between them. This CDR3 spans 16 amino acids. CDR3 sequence: CASSQDRDIRGGELFF. CDR3 DNA: TGCGCCAGCAGCCAAGATCGGGACATCCGAGGCGGGGAGCTGTTTTTT.

This clone was seen a few times. The V gene is TRBV29-1, the J gene TRBJ1-1, with TRBD1 as a possible D gene (5 bases). The germline CDR1 and CDR2 sequences are SQVTM and ANQGSEA. This CDR3 spans 11 amino acids. Trimming stripped 4 bases from V and 6 bases from J, with 9 bases between. The CDR3 nucleotides are TGCAGCGTTGCGGGGGGACCTGAAGCTTTCTTT. Translation gives CSVAGGPEAFF.

In its sample, this clone is medium-sized. The chain couples TRBV19 to TRBJ1-2; TRBD1 matches at 7 bases. The CDR3 totals 15 residues. After removal of 3 bases from V and 4 bases from J, the junction contained 8 bases not matched to a gene. Per germline, CDR1 LNHDA and CDR2 SQIVND (reference sequence). Written as DNA, the CDR3 is TGTGCCAGTAGTATCCCGGGACAGATCCTCTATGGCTACACCTTC. Translation: CASSIPGQILYGYTF. Variable domain in full (rest from reference TRBV19 and TRBJ1-2): DGGITQSPKYLFRKEGQNVTLSCEQNLNHDAMYWYRQDPGQGLRLIYYSQIVNDFQKGDIAEGYSVSREKKESFPLTVTSAQKNPTAFYLCASSIPGQILYGYTFGSGTRLTVV.

The genes are TRBV5-1 and TRBJ1-5; D may be TRBD1 (5 bases). Trimming left V 0 bases short and J 6 bases short, with 7 bases between. The CDR3 runs 13 residues. Germline CDR1 is SGHRS and CDR2 is YFSETQ. The CDR3 DNA sequence: TGCGCCAGCAGCTTGGGGGGGTTTCAGCCCCAGCATTTT. Translation gives CASSLGGFQPQHF.

In the case of this clone: Sequence at one end of the junction differs from germline and may be a read error. The chain has TRBV5-6 and TRBJ2-2; 10 bases map to TRBD2. The CDR3 is 16 residues long. Germline CDR1 SGHDT, CDR2 YYEEEE. The CDR3 reads CASSWGLAGATGKLFF. The CDR3 coding sequence is TGTGCCAGCAGCTGGGGGCTAGCGGGAGCCACCGGGAAGCTGTTTTTT.